This T cell receptor beta chain came from a study of T cell responses to AZD1222 COVID-19 vaccine. Study findings and constraints: Donors, mostly white British, included more females; clonal diversity was possibly underestimated.

This clone was seen just once. Its antigen is undetermined. Only in-frame clones appear in the TCRdb table, and some are missing; sequencing was by immunoSEQ multiplex PCR. The sample lists some 130,000 clones; approximately 84% were seen once. CDR3 length equals 15 residues. Per the germline V gene, CDR1 is SGDLS and CDR2 is YYNGEE. V gave up 4 bases and J gave up 8 bases; unmatched junction bases: 8. This clonotype was obtained from an adult in good health. The sequenced sample was peripheral blood, obtained on day 0 of AZD1222 vaccination. This chain joins TRBV9 and TRBJ1-4; 10 nucleotides match TRBD1. The CDR3 nucleotides are TGTGCCAGCAGCCTGGGGGACAGGGGAGGGGAAAAACTGTTTTTT. The encoded protein is CASSLGDRGGEKLFF.